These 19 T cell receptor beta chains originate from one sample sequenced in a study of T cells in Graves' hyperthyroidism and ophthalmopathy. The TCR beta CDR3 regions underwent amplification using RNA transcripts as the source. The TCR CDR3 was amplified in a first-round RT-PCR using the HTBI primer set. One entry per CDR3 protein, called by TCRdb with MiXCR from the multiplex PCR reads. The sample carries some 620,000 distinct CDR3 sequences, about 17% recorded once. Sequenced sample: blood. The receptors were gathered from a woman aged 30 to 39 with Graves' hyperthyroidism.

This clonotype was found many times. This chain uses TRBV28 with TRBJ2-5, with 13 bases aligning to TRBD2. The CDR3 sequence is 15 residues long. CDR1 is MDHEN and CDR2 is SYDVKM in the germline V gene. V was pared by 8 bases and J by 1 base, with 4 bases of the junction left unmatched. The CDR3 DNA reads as TGTGCCAGCCGGGGACTAGCGGGAACCCAAGAGACCCAGTACTTC. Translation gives CASRGLAGTQETQYF.

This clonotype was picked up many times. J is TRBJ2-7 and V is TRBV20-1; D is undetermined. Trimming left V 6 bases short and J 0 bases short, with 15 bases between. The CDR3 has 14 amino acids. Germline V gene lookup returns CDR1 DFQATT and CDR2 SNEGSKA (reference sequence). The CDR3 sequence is CSATKSGPSYEQYF. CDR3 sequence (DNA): TGCAGTGCAACCAAATCAGGACCCTCCTACGAGCAGTACTTC.

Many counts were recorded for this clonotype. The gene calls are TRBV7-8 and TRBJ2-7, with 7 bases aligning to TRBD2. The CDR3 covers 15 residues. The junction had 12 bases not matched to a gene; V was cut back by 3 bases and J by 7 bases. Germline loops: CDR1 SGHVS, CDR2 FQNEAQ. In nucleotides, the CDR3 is TGTGCCAGCAGCTTTTTCCTTAGCGGGCTTGGGGAGCAGTACTTC. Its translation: CASSFFLSGLGEQYF.

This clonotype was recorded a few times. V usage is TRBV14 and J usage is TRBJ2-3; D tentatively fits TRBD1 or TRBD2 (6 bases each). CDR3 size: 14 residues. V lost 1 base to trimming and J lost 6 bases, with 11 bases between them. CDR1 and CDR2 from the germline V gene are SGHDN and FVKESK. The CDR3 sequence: CASSQVGGADTQYF. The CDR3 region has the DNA TGTGCCAGCAGCCAAGTGGGGGGCGCGGATACGCAGTATTTT.

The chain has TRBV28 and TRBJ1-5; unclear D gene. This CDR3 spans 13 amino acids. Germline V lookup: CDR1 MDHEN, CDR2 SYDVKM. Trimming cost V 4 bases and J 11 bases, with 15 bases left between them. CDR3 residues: CASSSRARGAQHF. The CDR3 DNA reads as TGTGCCAGCAGTTCGCGGGCCCGCGGGGCCCAGCATTTT. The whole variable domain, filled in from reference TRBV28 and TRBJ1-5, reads DVKVTQSSRYLVKRTGEKVFLECVQDMDHENMFWYRQDPGLGLRLIYFSYDVKMKEKGDIPEGYSVSREKKERFSLILESASTNQTSMYLCASSSRARGAQHFGDGTRLSIL.

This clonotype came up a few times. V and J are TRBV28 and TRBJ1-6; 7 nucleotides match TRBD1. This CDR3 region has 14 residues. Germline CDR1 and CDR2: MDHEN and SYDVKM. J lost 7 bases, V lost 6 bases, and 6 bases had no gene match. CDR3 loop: CASRTSTGNSPLHF. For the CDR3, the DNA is TGTGCCAGCAGGACCTCGACAGGGAATTCACCCCTCCACTTT.

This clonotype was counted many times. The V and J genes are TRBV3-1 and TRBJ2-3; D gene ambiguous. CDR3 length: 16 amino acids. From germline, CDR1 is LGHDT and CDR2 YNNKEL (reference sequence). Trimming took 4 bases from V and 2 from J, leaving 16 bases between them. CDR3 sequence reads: CASSRLGSRNTDTQYF. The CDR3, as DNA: TGTGCCAGCAGCCGCCTCGGCTCACGAAACACAGATACGCAGTATTTT.

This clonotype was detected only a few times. In DNA form, the CDR3 reads TGTGCCAGCACCGGACTCCTCTCCTACGAGCAGTACTTC. This codes for CASTGLLSYEQYF. J is TRBJ2-7 and V is TRBV6-1; D might be TRBD2 (5 bases). The CDR3 is made up of 13 amino acids. The V end was cut by 7 bases, the J end by 0 bases, with 10 bases between. Germline-derived CDR1 and CDR2 are MNHNS and SASEGT.

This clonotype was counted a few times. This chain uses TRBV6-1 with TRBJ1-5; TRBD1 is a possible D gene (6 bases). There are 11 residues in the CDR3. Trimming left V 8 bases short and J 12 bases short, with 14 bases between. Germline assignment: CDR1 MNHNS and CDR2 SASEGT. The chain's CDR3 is CASAMGQDQHF. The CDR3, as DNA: TGTGCCAGCGCTATGGGACAAGACCAGCATTTT.

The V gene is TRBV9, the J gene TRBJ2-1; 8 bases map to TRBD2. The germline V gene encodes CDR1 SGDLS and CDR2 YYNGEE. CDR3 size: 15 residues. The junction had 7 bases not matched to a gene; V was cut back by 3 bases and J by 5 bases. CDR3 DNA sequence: TGTGCCAGCAGCGCCGTAGCGGGACTCAACAATGAGCAGTTCTTC. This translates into CASSAVAGLNNEQFF. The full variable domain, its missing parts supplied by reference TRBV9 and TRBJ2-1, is DSGVTQTPKHLITATGQRVTLRCSPRSGDLSVYWYQQSLDQGLQFLIQYYNGEERAKGNILERFSAQQFPDLHSELNLSSLELGDSALYFCASSAVAGLNNEQFFGPGTRLTVL.

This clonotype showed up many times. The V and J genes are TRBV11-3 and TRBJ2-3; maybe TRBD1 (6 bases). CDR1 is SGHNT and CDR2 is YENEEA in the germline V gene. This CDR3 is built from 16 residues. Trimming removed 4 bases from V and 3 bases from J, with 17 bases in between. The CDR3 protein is CASSSRASQGTDTQYF. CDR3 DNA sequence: TGTGCCAGCAGCTCCCGGGCCTCACAGGGAACAGATACGCAGTATTTT.

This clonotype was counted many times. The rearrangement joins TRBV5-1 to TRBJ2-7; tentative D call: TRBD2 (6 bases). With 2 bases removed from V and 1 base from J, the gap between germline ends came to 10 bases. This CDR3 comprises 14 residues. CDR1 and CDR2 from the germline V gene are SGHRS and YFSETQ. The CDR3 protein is CASSFRRESYEQYF. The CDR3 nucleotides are TGCGCCAGCAGCTTCAGACGGGAGTCCTACGAGCAGTACTTC.

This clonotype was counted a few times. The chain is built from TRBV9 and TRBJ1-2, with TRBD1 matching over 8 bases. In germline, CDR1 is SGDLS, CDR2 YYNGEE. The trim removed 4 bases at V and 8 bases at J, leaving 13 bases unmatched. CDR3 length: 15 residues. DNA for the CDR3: TGTGCCAGCAGCCCACAGGCAGGGGGCGGTGAGGGCTACACCTTC. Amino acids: CASSPQAGGGEGYTF. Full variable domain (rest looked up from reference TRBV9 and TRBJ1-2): DSGVTQTPKHLITATGQRVTLRCSPRSGDLSVYWYQQSLDQGLQFLIQYYNGEERAKGNILERFSAQQFPDLHSELNLSSLELGDSALYFCASSPQAGGGEGYTFGSGTRLTVV.

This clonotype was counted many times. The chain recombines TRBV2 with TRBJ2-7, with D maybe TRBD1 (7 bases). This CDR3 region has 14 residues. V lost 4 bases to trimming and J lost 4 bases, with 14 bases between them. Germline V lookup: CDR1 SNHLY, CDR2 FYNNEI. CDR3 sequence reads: CASSGGRGAYEQYF. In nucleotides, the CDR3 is TGTGCCAGCAGTGGAGGCAGGGGGGCGTACGAGCAGTACTTC.

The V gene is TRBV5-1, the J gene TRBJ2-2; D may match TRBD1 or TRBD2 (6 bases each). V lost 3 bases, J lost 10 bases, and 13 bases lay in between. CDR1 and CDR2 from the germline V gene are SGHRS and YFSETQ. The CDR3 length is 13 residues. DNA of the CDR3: TGCGCCAGCAGCTCCCGGGGGCGGGAGGAGCTGTTTTTT. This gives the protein CASSSRGREELFF. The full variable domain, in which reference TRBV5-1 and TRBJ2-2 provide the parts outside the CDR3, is KAGVTQTPRYLIKTRGQQVTLSCSPISGHRSVSWYQQTPGQGLQFLFEYFSETQRNKGNFPGRFSGRQFSNSRSEMNVSTLELGDSALYLCASSSRGREELFFGEGSRLTVL.

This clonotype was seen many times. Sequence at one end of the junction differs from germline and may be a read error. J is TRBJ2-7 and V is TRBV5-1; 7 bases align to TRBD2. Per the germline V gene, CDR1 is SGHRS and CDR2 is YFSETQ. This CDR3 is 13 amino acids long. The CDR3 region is CASSAGGSYEQYF. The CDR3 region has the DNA TGTGCCAGCAGTGCCGGGGGGAGCTACGAGCAGTACTTC. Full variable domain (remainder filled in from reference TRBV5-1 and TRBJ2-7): KAGVTQTPRYLIKTRGQQVTLSCSPISGHRSVSWYQQTPGQGLQFLFEYFSETQRNKGNFPGRFSGRQFSNSRSEMNVSTLELGDSALYLCASSAGGSYEQYFGPGTRLTVT.

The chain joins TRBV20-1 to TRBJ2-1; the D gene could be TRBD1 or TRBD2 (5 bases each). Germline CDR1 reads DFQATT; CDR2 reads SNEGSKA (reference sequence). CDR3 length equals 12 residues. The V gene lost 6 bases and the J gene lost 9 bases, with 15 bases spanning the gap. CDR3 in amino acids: CSARRGDGEQFF. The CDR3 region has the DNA TGCAGTGCCCGGCGAGGGGACGGTGAGCAGTTCTTC.

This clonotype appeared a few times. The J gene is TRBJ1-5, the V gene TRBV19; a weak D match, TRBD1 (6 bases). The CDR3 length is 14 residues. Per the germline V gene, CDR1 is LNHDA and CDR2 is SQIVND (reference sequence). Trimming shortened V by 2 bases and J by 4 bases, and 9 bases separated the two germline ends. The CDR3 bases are TGTGCCAGTAGTATATTAGACAGGAATCAGCCCCAGCATTTT. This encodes CASSILDRNQPQHF. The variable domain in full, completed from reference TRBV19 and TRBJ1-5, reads DGGITQSPKYLFRKEGQNVTLSCEQNLNHDAMYWYRQDPGQGLRLIYYSQIVNDFQKGDIAEGYSVSREKKESFPLTVTSAQKNPTAFYLCASSILDRNQPQHFGDGTRLSIL.

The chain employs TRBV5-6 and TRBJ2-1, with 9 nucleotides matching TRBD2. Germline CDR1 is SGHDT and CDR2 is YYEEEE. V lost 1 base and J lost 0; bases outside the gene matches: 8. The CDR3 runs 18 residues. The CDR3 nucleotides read TGTGCCAGCAGCTTGTCTCGCGGGAGGGCCAGCTCCTACAATGAGCAGTTCTTC. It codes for CASSLSRGRASSYNEQFF.